What follows are 14 T cell receptor beta chains derived from one specimen sequenced in a study of blood T cell repertoires in COVID-19. Repertoires were generated with immunoSEQ multiplex PCR, while TCRdb's copy carries only in-frame clones and drops some. The sample records 160,000 or so clones, 80% to 85% being singletons. The specimen sequenced was PBMCs or T cells enriched from blood (not recorded which). Receptor source: a woman aged 50 to 60 who had recovered from COVID-19.

About this clone: This specimen includes other DNA sequences encoding the same CDR3. This chain's CDR3 is CASSPTGAEQYF. For the CDR3, the DNA is TGTGCCAGCAGTCCAACAGGGGCCGAGCAGTACTTC. The chain couples TRBV2 to TRBJ2-7; 7 bases are a match to TRBD1. Germline V gene data show CDR1 as SNHLY and CDR2 as FYNNEI. CDR3 length equals 12 residues. Trimming removed 5 bases from V and 6 bases from J; junction bases left unmatched: 4.

The chain recombines TRBV14 with TRBJ2-2; 7 bases line up with TRBD1. Trimming removed 4 bases from V and 5 bases from J; junction bases left unmatched: 10. Germline V CDR1 and CDR2: SGHDN, FVKESK. This CDR3 comprises 16 residues. CDR3 in amino acids: CASSRTSTGSTGELFF. CDR3 nucleotides: TGTGCCAGCAGCCGAACATCGACAGGGTCTACCGGGGAGCTGTTTTTT.

This clone was seen just once. The CDR3 spells CASSVEEEGSPLHF. The CDR3 DNA sequence: TGTGCCAGCAGCGTAGAGGAGGAGGGTTCACCCCTCCACTTT. The chain couples TRBV9 to TRBJ1-6; D remains ambiguous. The CDR3 is made up of 14 amino acids. Germline V CDR1 and CDR2: SGDLS, YYNGEE. The V end was cut by 0 bases, the J end by 9 bases, with 10 bases between.

The genes are TRBV24-1 and TRBJ2-1; 9 nucleotides match TRBD1. From germline, CDR1 is KGHDR and CDR2 SFDVKD. Trimming removed 3 bases from V and 7 bases from J; junction bases left unmatched: 12. The CDR3 contains 17 residues. The CDR3 loop reads CATSDPPGTGIGNEQFF. DNA of the CDR3: TGTGCCACCAGTGATCCTCCAGGGACAGGGATAGGGAATGAGCAGTTCTTC.

The sample holds one count of this clone. The gene calls are TRBV24-1 and TRBJ1-4; D is perhaps TRBD1 (6 bases). V was pared by 1 base and J by 7 bases, with 12 bases between. The CDR3 covers 15 residues. Germline V gene data show CDR1 as KGHDR and CDR2 as SFDVKD. The DNA for the CDR3 is TGTGCCACCAGTGATTTCGACAGGTCGGGTGAAAAACTGTTTTTT. It translates to CATSDFDRSGEKLFF.

This clone was found once. This CDR3 is CAISEGRGTGHTEAFF. As DNA, the CDR3 is TGTGCCATCAGTGAGGGGAGGGGGACAGGGCACACTGAAGCTTTCTTT. The genes are TRBV10-3 and TRBJ1-1; 9 bases match TRBD1. Germline trimming cut 2 bases from V and 3 bases from J; bases unmatched to any gene: 7. Per the germline V gene, CDR1 is ENHRY and CDR2 is SYGVKD. The CDR3 totals 16 residues.

In its sample, this clone was seen a few times. This sequence joins TRBV11-1 and TRBJ2-4; 8 bases are a match to TRBD1. CDR1 and CDR2 from the germline V gene are SGHAT and FQDESV (reference sequence). There are 14 residues in the CDR3. V was clipped by 6 bases and J by 4 bases; unmatched bases: 5. The CDR3, as DNA: TGTGCCAGCAGTCAGACAGGGGATAAAAACATTCAGTACTTC. It codes for CASSQTGDKNIQYF.

The chain has TRBV3-1 (or the pseudogene TRBV3-2) and TRBJ1-2, with 9 bases fitting TRBD1. The CDR3 sequence is 15 residues long. With 4 bases clipped from V and 2 bases from J, the junction kept 5 bases outside the gene matches. Germline lookup yields CDR1 LGHDT and CDR2 YNNKEL (reference sequence). CDR3 residues: CASSPKQGANYGYTF. The CDR3 nucleotides read TGTGCCAGCAGCCCGAAACAGGGGGCCAACTATGGCTACACCTTC.

This chain connects TRBV5-4 to TRBJ2-1, with 9 positions matching TRBD2. Losses at the gene ends were 0 bases for V and 5 bases for J; bases not matched to a gene: 3. Germline V CDR1 and CDR2: SGHNT, YYREEE (reference sequence). The CDR3 has 15 amino acids. The CDR3 is CASSLDIAGDNEQFF. The CDR3 nucleotides are TGTGCCAGCAGCTTGGATATAGCGGGGGACAATGAGCAGTTCTTC. Combining the CDR3 with reference TRBV5-4 and TRBJ2-1 gives the whole variable domain ETGVTQSPTHLIKTRGQQVTLRCSSQSGHNTVSWYQQALGQGPQFIFQYYREEENGRGNFPPRFSGLQFPNYSSELNVNALELDDSALYLCASSLDIAGDNEQFFGPGTRLTVL.

This clone has more than one count but fewer than ten. V and J are TRBV4-2 and TRBJ1-5; D remains ambiguous. V was shortened by 8 bases and J by 4 bases, with 12 bases between the two germline ends. The CDR3 length is 13 residues. Per the germline V gene, CDR1 is LGHNA and CDR2 is YNFKEQ. DNA for the CDR3: TGTGCCAGCGCGGATATACCGAATCAGCCCCAGCATTTT. Translated: CASADIPNQPQHF.

The chain employs TRBV7-9 and TRBJ1-2, with 7 bases fitting TRBD1. The CDR3 spans 14 residues. J lost 7 bases, V lost 2 bases, and 7 bases had no gene match. Germline V CDR1 and CDR2: SEHNR, FQNEAQ (reference sequence). Here the CDR3 DNA reads TGTGCCAGCAGCTTAAGAGGGACAGCTGGTGGCTACACCTTC. The encoded protein is CASSLRGTAGGYTF.

The chain recombines TRBV5-6 with TRBJ1-6, with a possible D match to TRBD1 (5 bases). The CDR3 extends over 13 amino acids. The germline V gene encodes CDR1 SGHDT and CDR2 YYEEEE. The ends were cut back, 1 base at V and 9 bases at J, with 8 bases in the middle. CDR3 DNA sequence: TGTGCCAGCAGCTTGCGCGGGACTTCACCCCTCCACTTT. Translated: CASSLRGTSPLHF.

This clone came up once. The chain carries TRBV4-2 and TRBJ1-1, with unresolved D. CDR3 length: 13 residues. Germline lookup yields CDR1 LGHNA and CDR2 YNFKEQ. V lost 4 bases to trimming and J lost 3 bases, with 9 bases between them. This CDR3 is CASSPTRDTEAFF. As DNA, the CDR3 is TGTGCCAGCAGCCCCACCCGGGACACTGAAGCTTTCTTT.

This chain joins TRBV5-1 and TRBJ1-2; a possible D gene is TRBD1 (5 bases). Deletions cut 4 bases from V and 8 bases from J, with 15 bases between. The CDR3 length is 13 residues. Germline V gene data show CDR1 as SGHRS and CDR2 as YFSETQ. The CDR3 DNA follows: TGCGCCAGCAGCATTGGGGGGTCTGGAGGCTACACCTTC. Translating gives CASSIGGSGGYTF.